This T cell receptor beta chain was recovered during a study of T-cell reconstitution after alpha-beta-depleted transplantation in children. Study-level results: Reportedly, alpha-beta T cells present about two months post-transplant originated from several hundred expanded clones of graft origin. Elevated TCRbeta diversity at day 60 was traced, in some patients, to surviving recipient T cells and thymic progenitors. T cells produced anew were the main source of T-cell counts and diversity one year after transplant.

This clonotype was seen a few times. Antigen: not known. As it was prepared, the TCRbeta library received unique molecular identifiers. TCRdb redid the calling of the PCR reads with MiXCR, one entry per CDR3 protein. The table lists about 980,000 distinct CDR3 sequences, roughly 31% of them singletons, with about 28% in the top ten. The CDR3 loop spans 12 amino acids. The V end lost 6 bases, the J end lost 12 bases, and 18 bases lay between the germline ends. Germline V gene lookup returns CDR1 SQVTM and CDR2 ANQGSEA. The sample consisted of PBMCs, mostly from graft donor cells, taken 360 days after TCRalphabeta/CD19-depleted stem cell transplant. The TCR originated in a boy under three years old who had a stem cell transplant for SCID, so the T cells may come from the graft donor. This chain joins TRBV29-1 and TRBJ2-1; D is perhaps TRBD2 (5 bases). CDR3 residues: CSVGRVARGQFF. CDR3 nucleotide sequence: TGCAGCGTCGGCCGGGTGGCTCGGGGGCAGTTCTTC.